This is a list of T cell receptor beta chains from one sample in a study of shared clonotypes between healthy human individuals. Libraries were prepared by immunoSEQ multiplex PCR; TCRdb keeps only in-frame clonotypes and omits some of them. The sample lists about 2 million clones, around 96% seen once, with approximately 1.2% in the top ten. The sequenced sample was naive CD8+ T cells sorted from blood. The receptors were sampled from a man aged 18 to 35 in good health. The conserved cysteine and the conserved F or W are not part of the CDR3 here.

>TRBV6-5|TRBJ2-7
ASSYSISYEQY
>TRBV6-6|TRBJ2-7
ASSYSKPSYEQY
>TRBV7-9|TRBJ2-7
ASSEDRNEQY
>TRBV2|TRBJ1-2
ASSESREGRANYGYT
>TRBV30|TRBJ2-7
AWSVQGAPYEQY
>TRBV6-5|TRBJ2-7
ASSYSRTYEQY
>TRBV18|TRBJ1-2
ASSPDDRGGYGYT
>TRBV6-1|TRBJ2-7
ASSDPYEQY
>TRBV6-1|TRBJ2-7
AGGISDEQY
>TRBV5-4|TRBJ2-7
ASSLEEGESASYEQY
>TRBV5-4|TRBJ2-1
ASSLAPSSYNEQF
>TRBV6-6|TRBJ2-7
ASSADGFYEQY
>TRBV27|NA
ASSPGTVYEQY
>TRBV4-1|TRBJ2-1
ASSQGAATVNEQF
>TRBV4-1|TRBJ1-3
ASSPQGDPGNTIY
>TRBV7-8|TRBJ1-1
ASSLGTVNTEAF
>TRBV13|TRBJ2-1
ASSLREGDEQF
>TRBV5-4|TRBJ1-1
ASSLPDNTTLTVTEAF
>TRBV10-2|TRBJ2-7
ASSDPTALSYEQY
>TRBV9|TRBJ2-7
ASSVDGGDEQY
>TRBV5-4|TRBJ2-1
ASMETSYEQF
>TRBV5-6|TRBJ1-2
ASSLALTVRRYGYT
>TRBV7-8|TRBJ2-7
ASSSPLAGGSYEQY
>TRBV13|TRBJ1-2
ASSTRGGGYGYT
>TRBV5-6|TRBJ1-4
ASSSISGATNEKLF
>TRBV4-1|TRBJ1-5
ASSQAGTGYSNQPQH
>TRBV27|TRBJ1-1
ASSPQGAGDTEAF
>TRBV5-4|TRBJ2-1
ASSLGGVGSPYNEQF
>TRBV28|TRBJ1-1
ASSITGGGTEAF
>TRBV9|TRBJ1-2
ASSVDGSGYT
>TRBV5-1|TRBJ2-7
ASSVGHRYEQY
>TRBV6-1|TRBJ2-5
ASSAGTGAQETQY
>TRBV27|TRBJ2-3
ASRPGTSGGVGTDTQY
>TRBV9|TRBJ2-7
ASSVGGTYEQY
>TRBV2|TRBJ1-2
ASINRGENYGYT
>TRBV11-2|TRBJ1-4
ASSFSAGLNEKLF
>TRBV7-2|TRBJ1-1
ASSWKPGGTEAF
>TRBV7-7|TRBJ2-3
ASSPGDRGLDTQY
>TRBV5-1|TRBJ2-7
ASSLVPGAAYEQY
>TRBV28|TRBJ1-1
ASSLAQGGTEAF
>TRBV30|TRBJ2-1
AWSVTGGLNEQF